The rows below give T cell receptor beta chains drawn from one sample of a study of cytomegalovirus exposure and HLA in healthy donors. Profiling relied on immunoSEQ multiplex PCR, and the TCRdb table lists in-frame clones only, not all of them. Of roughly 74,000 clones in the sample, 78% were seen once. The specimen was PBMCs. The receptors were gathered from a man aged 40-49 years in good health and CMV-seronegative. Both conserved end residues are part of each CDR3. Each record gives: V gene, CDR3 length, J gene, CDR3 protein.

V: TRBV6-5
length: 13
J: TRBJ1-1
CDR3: CASSRGPNTEAFF

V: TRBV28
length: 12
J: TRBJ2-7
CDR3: CASSSTSFGQYF

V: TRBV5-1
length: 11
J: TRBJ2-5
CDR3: CASSFEETQYF

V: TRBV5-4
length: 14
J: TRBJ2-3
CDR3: CASRWGTGADTQYF

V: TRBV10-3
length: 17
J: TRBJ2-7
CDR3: CAIRDTQPSGSSYEQYF

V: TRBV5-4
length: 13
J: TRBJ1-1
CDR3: CASSLAGGAEAFF

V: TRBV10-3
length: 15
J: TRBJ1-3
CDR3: CAISEGVSSGNTIYF

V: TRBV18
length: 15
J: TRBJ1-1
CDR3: CASSHAQGPYTEAFF

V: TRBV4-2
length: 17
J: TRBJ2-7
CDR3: CASSQEPSGRARDEQYF

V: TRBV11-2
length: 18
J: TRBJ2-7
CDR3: CASSRTLAGGQAPYEQYF

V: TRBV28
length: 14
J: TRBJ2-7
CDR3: CASRRQGRPYEQYF

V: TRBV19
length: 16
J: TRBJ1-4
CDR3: CASSKFGGGRLEKLFF

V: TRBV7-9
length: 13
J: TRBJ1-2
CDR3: CASSHKRVYGYTF

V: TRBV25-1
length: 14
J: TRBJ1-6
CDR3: CASSEDRGLSPLHF

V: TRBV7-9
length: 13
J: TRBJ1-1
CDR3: CASSALQGNEAFF

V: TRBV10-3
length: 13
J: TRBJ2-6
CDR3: CAISASGANGLTF